These T cell receptor beta chains were read from a single sample in a study of shared clonotypes between healthy human individuals. Here immunoSEQ multiplex PCR was the method, and the copy in TCRdb shows in-frame clones only, minus some. The data contain around 2.5 million clones, approximately 94% of them seen just once; the ten biggest clones take up approximately 0.35%. The sample was naive CD4+ T cells from PBMCs. Receptors were obtained from a man aged 18 to 35 in good health. Some clones in this sample may be carry-over from other donors' samples. CDR3s include the opening cysteine and the closing phenylalanine or tryptophan. The order of the fields is J gene, clone size, D gene, V gene, CDR3 DNA, CDR3 protein. A D gene is named only where the DNA matches it firmly. Only some rows state a clone size, as once, few, many or a class for expanded clones.

j_call: TRBJ1-2; clone_size: -; d_call: -; v_call: TRBV7-3; cdr3_nt: TGTGCCAGCAGCTTAACCGGACAGAACTATGGCTACACCTTC; cdr3_aa: CASSLTGQNYGYTF
j_call: TRBJ1-1; clone_size: -; d_call: -; v_call: TRBV19; cdr3_nt: TGTGCCAGTAGTATGCGGCAGGGTGGCACTGAAGCTTTCTTT; cdr3_aa: CASSMRQGGTEAFF
j_call: TRBJ2-3; clone_size: -; d_call: -; v_call: TRBV4-2; cdr3_nt: TGTGCCAGCAGCCAAAGTCGCGGGGATACGCAGTATTTT; cdr3_aa: CASSQSRGDTQYF
j_call: TRBJ2-1; clone_size: -; d_call: -; v_call: TRBV2; cdr3_nt: TGTGCCAGCAGTGAATTCTATGAGCAGTTCTTC; cdr3_aa: CASSEFYEQFF
j_call: TRBJ1-5; clone_size: -; d_call: TRBD1; v_call: TRBV6-5; cdr3_nt: TGTGCCAGCAGCTCCCGACAGGGTGGGCAGCCCCAGCATTTT; cdr3_aa: CASSSRQGGQPQHF
j_call: TRBJ2-2; clone_size: -; d_call: -; v_call: TRBV5-1; cdr3_nt: TGCGCCAGCAGCCTAACCTTCGGGGGGAACACCGGGGAGCTGTTTTTT; cdr3_aa: CASSLTFGGNTGELFF
j_call: TRBJ1-2; clone_size: -; d_call: -; v_call: TRBV6-5; cdr3_nt: TGTGCCAGCAGCTCGGTGGCTAACTATGGCTACACCTTC; cdr3_aa: CASSSVANYGYTF
j_call: TRBJ2-2; clone_size: few; d_call: TRBD1; v_call: TRBV29-1; cdr3_nt: TGCAGCGTTTTACCCGACAGGGGCACCGGGGAGCTGTTTTTT; cdr3_aa: CSVLPDRGTGELFF
j_call: TRBJ2-1; clone_size: -; d_call: TRBD2; v_call: TRBV4-1; cdr3_nt: TGCGCCAGCAGCCAAGTTAGCGGGAGGGTTAACGCCTACAATGAGCAGTTCTTC; cdr3_aa: CASSQVSGRVNAYNEQFF
j_call: TRBJ2-7; clone_size: -; d_call: -; v_call: TRBV28; cdr3_nt: TGTGCCAGCAGTCCGGGCTCCTCCCTAGCCTACGAGCAGTACTTC; cdr3_aa: CASSPGSSLAYEQYF
j_call: TRBJ1-2; clone_size: -; d_call: -; v_call: TRBV28; cdr3_nt: TGTGCCAGCAGCTCCCCCCCGGGACGCACTAACTATGGCTACACCTTC; cdr3_aa: CASSSPPGRTNYGYTF
j_call: TRBJ2-7; clone_size: -; d_call: -; v_call: TRBV6-1; cdr3_nt: TGTGCCAGCAGTGCCGGAACCTACGAGCAGTACTTC; cdr3_aa: CASSAGTYEQYF
j_call: TRBJ2-1; clone_size: -; d_call: -; v_call: TRBV2; cdr3_nt: TGTGCCAGCAGTGGGCTAGCGACAGGATGGTACACCAATGAGCAGTTCTTC; cdr3_aa: CASSGLATGWYTNEQFF
j_call: TRBJ1-5; clone_size: once; d_call: -; v_call: TRBV6-1; cdr3_nt: TGTGCCAGCACCAAAGGGCAGATCAATCAGCCCCAGCATTTT; cdr3_aa: CASTKGQINQPQHF
j_call: TRBJ2-5; clone_size: -; d_call: TRBD1; v_call: TRBV7-3; cdr3_nt: TGTGCCAGCAGCCGGACAGGGACAGAGACCCAGTACTTC; cdr3_aa: CASSRTGTETQYF
j_call: TRBJ2-7; clone_size: -; d_call: -; v_call: TRBV21-1; cdr3_nt: TGTGCCAGCAGCTTACCACTTTGGCGGCCCCACGAGCAGTACTTC; cdr3_aa: CASSLPLWRPHEQYF
j_call: TRBJ2-7; clone_size: -; d_call: -; v_call: TRBV28; cdr3_nt: TGTGCCAGCAGTTACTCCACAGCCACCTACGAGCAGTACTTC; cdr3_aa: CASSYSTATYEQYF
j_call: TRBJ2-7; clone_size: -; d_call: -; v_call: TRBV28; cdr3_nt: TGTGCCAGCAAAGATCGGTACCGAGAGCAGTACTTC; cdr3_aa: CASKDRYREQYF
j_call: TRBJ2-7; clone_size: -; d_call: -; v_call: TRBV5-1; cdr3_nt: TGCGCCAGCAGCTTTTACTCGAGCTCCTACGAGCAGTACTTC; cdr3_aa: CASSFYSSSYEQYF
j_call: TRBJ2-3; clone_size: -; d_call: -; v_call: TRBV5-8; cdr3_nt: TGTGCCAGCAGGGGGAGGAGGGCCCTCGGGGCAGATACGCAGTATTTT; cdr3_aa: CASRGRRALGADTQYF
j_call: TRBJ1-1; clone_size: -; d_call: TRBD1; v_call: TRBV28; cdr3_nt: TGTGCCAGCAGTGGGGGACAGGGTACCTCTGAAGCTTTCTTT; cdr3_aa: CASSGGQGTSEAFF
j_call: TRBJ1-2; clone_size: -; d_call: -; v_call: TRBV4-3; cdr3_nt: TGCGCCAGCAGCCAGAGCCTTCGGGCAGAGTATGGCTACACCTTC; cdr3_aa: CASSQSLRAEYGYTF
j_call: TRBJ2-1; clone_size: -; d_call: -; v_call: TRBV28; cdr3_nt: TGTGCCAGCACGGACCGGTACAATGAGCAGTTCTTC; cdr3_aa: CASTDRYNEQFF
j_call: TRBJ2-7; clone_size: -; d_call: TRBD2; v_call: TRBV6-5; cdr3_nt: TGTGCCAGCAGTTACGTCCGCGGGAGTGGCTACGAGCAGTACTTC; cdr3_aa: CASSYVRGSGYEQYF